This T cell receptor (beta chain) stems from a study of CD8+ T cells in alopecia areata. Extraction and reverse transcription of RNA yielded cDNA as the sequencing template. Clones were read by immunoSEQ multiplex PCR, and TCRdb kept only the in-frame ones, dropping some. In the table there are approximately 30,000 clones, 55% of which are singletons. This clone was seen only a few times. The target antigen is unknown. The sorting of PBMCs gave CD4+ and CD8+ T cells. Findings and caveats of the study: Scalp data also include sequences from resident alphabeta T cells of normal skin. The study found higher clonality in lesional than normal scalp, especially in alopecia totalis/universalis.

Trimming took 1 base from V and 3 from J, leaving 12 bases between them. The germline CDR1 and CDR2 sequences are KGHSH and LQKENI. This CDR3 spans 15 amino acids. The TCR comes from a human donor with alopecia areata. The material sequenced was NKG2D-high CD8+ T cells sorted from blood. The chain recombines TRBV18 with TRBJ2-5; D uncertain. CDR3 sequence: CASSPLARSKETQYF. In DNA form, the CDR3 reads TGTGCCAGCTCACCACTCGCGCGGAGTAAAGAGACCCAGTACTTC.